The 21 T cell receptor beta chains presented below share a single source sample, sequenced in a study of cytomegalovirus exposure and HLA in healthy donors. Method: immunoSEQ multiplex PCR; TCRdb's copy keeps in-frame clones and lacks some. Of approximately 270,000 clones in the sample, almost 90% were seen once. Sequenced sample: PBMCs. These receptors all come from a woman in her late teens or twenties in good health and CMV-seronegative.

The rearrangement uses TRBV4-2 and TRBJ1-3, with D unclear. This CDR3 is 18 amino acids long. Germline lookup yields CDR1 LGHNA and CDR2 YNFKEQ. V was shortened by 0 bases and J by 2 bases, with 17 bases between the two germline ends. CDR3 nucleotide sequence: TGTGCCAGCAGCCAAGAGAGGTCCAGAAATACCACTGGAAACACCATATATTTT. This codes for CASSQERSRNTTGNTIYF.

The V gene is TRBV6-4, the J gene TRBJ2-4; D possibly corresponds to TRBD2 (6 bases). The CDR3 consists of 15 residues. Per the germline V gene, CDR1 is MRHNA and CDR2 is SNTAGT. V gave up 3 bases and J gave up 6 bases, with 15 bases separating them. CDR3 sequence: CASSEVNGAGNIQYF. The CDR3, as DNA: TGTGCCAGCAGTGAGGTCAATGGAGCGGGAAACATTCAGTACTTC.

The sample holds one count of this clone. This rearrangement joins TRBV7-3 to TRBJ2-7; perhaps TRBD1 as D (6 bases). The CDR3 loop spans 18 amino acids. The V end lost 2 bases, the J end lost 1 base, and 21 bases lay between the germline ends. The germline V gene encodes CDR1 SGHTA and CDR2 FQGTGA. CDR3 nucleotides: TGTGCCAGCAGCTTACATGGGGGCTCAAACCTCCTTTCCTACGAGCAGTACTTC. The encoded protein is CASSLHGGSNLLSYEQYF.

The chain is built from TRBV27 and TRBJ2-5; 9 nucleotides align to TRBD2. There are 15 residues in the CDR3. Trimming at V came to 2 bases and at J to 2 bases, leaving 3 bases not matched to a gene. Germline CDR1 MNHEY, CDR2 SMNVEV (reference sequence). The DNA for the CDR3 is TGTGCCAGCAGTTTAGGGAGCGGGGGGCAAGAGACCCAGTACTTC. Its translation is CASSLGSGGQETQYF.

The chain couples TRBV9 to TRBJ1-4; D gene uncertain. The CDR3 consists of 14 residues. Trimming left V 0 bases short and J 6 bases short, with 9 bases between. Germline values: CDR1 SGDLS, CDR2 YYNGEE. This chain's CDR3 is CASSVGPDYEKLFF. The CDR3 nucleotides read TGTGCCAGCAGCGTAGGGCCGGACTATGAAAAACTGTTTTTT.

The J gene is TRBJ1-3, the V gene TRBV9; 10 positions match TRBD1. Trimming removed 4 bases from V and 4 bases from J; junction bases left unmatched: 8. From germline, CDR1 is SGDLS and CDR2 YYNGEE. This CDR3 is 16 amino acids long. The CDR3 bases are TGTGCCAGCAGCCCGCAGACAGGGGGCATCGGAAACACCATATATTTT. Translating gives CASSPQTGGIGNTIYF.

This sequence joins TRBV6-6 and TRBJ1-6; 7 bases map to TRBD1. The V gene end was trimmed by 6 bases and the J gene end by 6 bases; junction bases not matched to a gene: 2. Germline lookup yields CDR1 MNHNY and CDR2 SVGAGI (reference sequence). The CDR3 consists of 13 residues. The CDR3 coding sequence is TGTGCCAGCAGATGGGACAGTAATTCACCCCTCCACTTT. This sequence encodes CASRWDSNSPLHF.

This chain links TRBV7-2 with TRBJ2-5; the D gene is possibly TRBD2 (6 bases). The V and J ends lost 1 base and 5 bases respectively, with 20 bases between them. CDR3 size: 17 residues. CDR1 and CDR2 (germline): SGHTA, FQGNSA. The CDR3 here is CASSLGPGGELGETQYF. In DNA form, the CDR3 reads TGTGCCAGCAGCTTAGGTCCTGGCGGGGAGCTAGGGGAGACCCAGTACTTC.

The J gene is TRBJ1-5, the V gene TRBV28, with 10 bases lining up with TRBD1. The CDR3 runs 15 residues. J was trimmed by 14 bases and V by 2 bases; bases with no gene match: 12. Germline V CDR1 and CDR2: MDHEN, SYDVKM. The CDR3 bases are TGTGCCAGCAGTTTAAGTGCGACAGGGGGCGTGGGGAAGCATTTT. This gives the protein CASSLSATGGVGKHF. Full variable domain (outside the CDR3, taken from reference TRBV28 and TRBJ1-5): DVKVTQSSRYLVKRTGEKVFLECVQDMDHENMFWYRQDPGLGLRLIYFSYDVKMKEKGDIPEGYSVSREKKERFSLILESASTNQTSMYLCASSLSATGGVGKHFGDGTRLSIL.

This sequence joins TRBV11-2 and TRBJ2-3; TRBD2 matches 9 bases. CDR1 and CDR2 (germline): SGHAT, FQNNGV. The CDR3 has 16 residues. Losses at the gene ends were 4 bases for V and 4 bases for J; bases not matched to a gene: 9. The CDR3 nucleotides read TGTGCCAGCAGCTCCAGCCGGGCTAGCGGGGCAGATACGCAGTATTTT. It codes for CASSSSRASGADTQYF. Complete variable domain (other parts from reference TRBV11-2 and TRBJ2-3): EAGVAQSPRYKIIEKRQSVAFWCNPISGHATLYWYQQILGQGPKLLIQFQNNGVVDDSQLPKDRFSAERLKGVDSTLKIQPAKLEDSAVYLCASSSSRASGADTQYFGPGTRLTVL.

This chain uses TRBV28 with TRBJ2-2; 7 bases fit TRBD1. The CDR3 has 16 residues. The V and J ends lost 4 bases and 2 bases, in that order; junction bases with no gene match: 7. The germline CDR1 and CDR2 sequences are MDHEN and SYDVKM. In nucleotides, the CDR3 is TGTGCCAGCAGTTCGCCGGGACAGCTTAACACCGGGGAGCTGTTTTTT. It specifies CASSSPGQLNTGELFF.

V gene TRBV27 combines with J gene TRBJ2-3; tentatively, D is TRBD1 (7 bases). The CDR3 consists of 15 residues. In germline, CDR1 is MNHEY, CDR2 SMNVEV (reference sequence). V lost 7 bases and J lost 4, with 18 bases in between. CDR3 in DNA: TGTGCCAGCACCTCACTCAGGGGGGCCCCAGATACGCAGTATTTT. Protein: CASTSLRGAPDTQYF.

In DNA, the CDR3 is TGTGCCAGTAGTATAGATAGACAGGGGGCACGACAGCCCCAGCATTTT. Protein: CASSIDRQGARQPQHF. This chain joins TRBV19 and TRBJ1-5, with 10 bases matching TRBD1. The CDR3 consists of 16 residues. Trimming cost V 0 bases and J 7 bases; bases outside gene matches: 6. CDR1 is LNHDA and CDR2 is SQIVND in the germline V gene (reference sequence).

The chain carries TRBV18 and TRBJ2-1; a possible D gene is TRBD1 (5 bases). The CDR3 consists of 15 residues. From germline, CDR1 is KGHSH and CDR2 LQKENI. V was cut by 2 bases and J by 9 bases, with 17 bases left in between. For the CDR3, the DNA is TGTGCCAGCTCACCATTGGGGCCAAACCGCGGTGAGCAGTTCTTC. Translated, it gives CASSPLGPNRGEQFF.

The chain uses TRBV5-6 and TRBJ2-7; D possibly corresponds to TRBD1 (6 bases). The CDR3 length is 14 residues. Germline CDR1 reads SGHDT; CDR2 reads YYEEEE. Trimming took off 0 bases at V and 4 bases at J, with 11 bases between the two ends. This CDR3 is CASSLGTDLYEQYF. The CDR3 DNA follows: TGTGCCAGCAGCTTGGGGACAGACTTATACGAGCAGTACTTC. The full variable domain, rest sourced from reference TRBV5-6 and TRBJ2-7, is DAGVTQSPTHLIKTRGQQVTLRCSPKSGHDTVSWYQQALGQGPQFIFQYYEEEERQRGNFPDRFSGHQFPNYSSELNVNALLLGDSALYLCASSLGTDLYEQYFGPGTRLTVT.

The rearrangement uses TRBV11-2 and TRBJ1-3; unclear D gene. From germline, CDR1 is SGHAT and CDR2 FQNNGV. V lost 2 bases and J 5 bases, leaving 7 bases between the germline ends. This CDR3 contains 13 residues. CDR3 sequence: CASSLTLRNTIYF. CDR3 sequence (DNA): TGTGCCAGCAGCTTAACTTTACGAAACACCATATATTTT.

This clone occurred a few times. V and J are TRBV10-1 and TRBJ2-7; TRBD1 is a possible D gene (6 bases). Germline CDR1 reads WNHNN; CDR2 reads SYGVQD (reference sequence). Trimming left V 6 bases short and J 7 bases short, with 13 bases between. This CDR3 is built from 12 residues. The CDR3 region is CASSVGQTEQYF. In DNA form, the CDR3 reads TGCGCCAGCAGCGTCGGACAGACGGAGCAGTACTTC.

V is TRBV7-9 and J is TRBJ2-7, with D tentatively TRBD2 (6 bases). Germline V lookup: CDR1 SEHNR, CDR2 FQNEAQ (reference sequence). V lost 6 bases and J lost 0, with 12 bases in between. There are 14 residues in the CDR3. In nucleotides, the CDR3 is TGTGCCAGCAGTTCGGACGGGAGCTCCTACGAGCAGTACTTC. As protein: CASSSDGSSYEQYF.

The genes are TRBV4-3 and TRBJ2-5, with D hard to call. This CDR3 has 15 residues. Trimming removed 0 bases at V and 2 bases at J, with 10 bases between. Germline V gene data show CDR1 as LGHNA and CDR2 as YSLEER. The CDR3 reads CASSQETVTQETQYF. The CDR3 coding sequence is TGCGCCAGCAGCCAAGAAACAGTAACTCAAGAGACCCAGTACTTC.

This chain links TRBV2 with TRBJ2-2, with a weak D call TRBD1 (6 bases). CDR1 SNHLY and CDR2 FYNNEI come from the germline V gene. The CDR3 consists of 15 residues. The V gene lost 6 bases and the J gene lost 0 bases, with 11 bases spanning the gap. The CDR3 protein is CASRQGTANTGELFF. CDR3 coding DNA: TGTGCCAGCAGGCAGGGGACCGCGAACACCGGGGAGCTGTTTTTT. The whole variable domain, filled in from reference TRBV2 and TRBJ2-2, reads EPEVTQTPSHQVTQMGQEVILRCVPISNHLYFYWYRQILGQKVEFLVSFYNNEISEKSEIFDDQFSVERPDGSNFTLKIRSTKLEDSAMYFCASRQGTANTGELFFGEGSRLTVL.

The CDR3 nucleotides read TGTGCCAGCAGTTTGACAGGGTCGGACTCACCCCTCCACTTT. Protein product: CASSLTGSDSPLHF. The rearrangement uses TRBV28 and TRBJ1-6; 7 bases fit TRBD1. This CDR3 spans 14 amino acids. Germline V CDR1 and CDR2: MDHEN, SYDVKM. After removal of 3 bases from V and 10 bases from J, the junction contained 6 bases not matched to a gene.